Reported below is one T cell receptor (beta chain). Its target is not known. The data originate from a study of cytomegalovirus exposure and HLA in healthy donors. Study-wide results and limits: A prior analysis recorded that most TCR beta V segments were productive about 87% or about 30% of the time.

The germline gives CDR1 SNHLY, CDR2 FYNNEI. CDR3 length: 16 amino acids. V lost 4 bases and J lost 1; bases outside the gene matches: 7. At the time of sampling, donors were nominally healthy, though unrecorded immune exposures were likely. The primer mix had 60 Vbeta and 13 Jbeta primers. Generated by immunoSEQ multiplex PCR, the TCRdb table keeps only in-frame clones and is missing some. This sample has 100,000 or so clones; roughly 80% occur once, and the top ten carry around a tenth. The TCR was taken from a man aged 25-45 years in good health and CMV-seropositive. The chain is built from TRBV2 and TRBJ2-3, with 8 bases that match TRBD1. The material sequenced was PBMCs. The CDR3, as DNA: TGTGCCAGCAGTGTCGCCCTGACAGGGGGCACAGATACGCAGTATTTT. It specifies CASSVALTGGTDTQYF.